This T cell receptor (beta chain) was documented in a study of blood T cells in healthy people across ages. Alongside a J-beta primer mix, a sample-barcoded 5' primer served in a second PCR lasting roughly 6 to 11 cycles. Using its own MiXCR run on the 5' RACE reads, TCRdb lists one record per CDR3 protein. The sample yields approximately 770,000 distinct CDR3 sequences, over 45% seen once. This CDR3 is 15 amino acids long. Trimming pared 3 bases from V and 4 bases from J, leaving 15 bases between. Germline CDR1 is LGHNA and CDR2 is YSLEER. Sequencing input: blood. This TCR derives from a young man in good health. The chain employs TRBV4-3 and TRBJ1-1; perhaps TRBD1 as D (5 bases). The CDR3 sequence: CASSQVEGLGTEAFF. The CDR3 bases are TGCGCCAGCAGCCAGGTGGAGGGGCTGGGCACTGAAGCTTTCTTT.